This passage covers 22 T cell receptor beta chains from one sample sequenced in a study of glioma-infiltrating T cells. Amplification of TCR alpha and beta CDR3 regions from RNA used iRepertoire nested multiplex PCR. MiXCR was run by TCRdb on the multiplex PCR reads, yielding one entry per CDR3 protein. The profile shows around 140,000 distinct CDR3 sequences, roughly 43% of them singletons. The material sequenced was glioma tissue, nonneoplastic brain tissue, or PBMCs (not recorded which). All receptors come from a human donor with low-grade glioma or glioblastoma, undergoing nonglioma brain surgery, or in good health (not recorded which).

This sequence joins TRBV10-1 and TRBJ2-5, with 9 bases matching TRBD2. V shed 4 bases, J shed 3 bases, and the junction held 12 bases outside the gene matches. The CDR3 contains 17 residues. Germline V gene lookup returns CDR1 WNHNN and CDR2 SYGVQD (reference sequence). The CDR3, as DNA: TGCGCCAGCAGTGCCTACCAGAGCGGGGGGAGTAAAGAGACCCAGTACTTC. The encoded protein is CASSAYQSGGSKETQYF.

The J gene is TRBJ2-1, the V gene TRBV2; no reliable D call. Germline V gives CDR1 SNHLY, CDR2 FYNNEI. The germline V and J ends were trimmed by 1 base and 9 bases, with 10 bases remaining between them. The CDR3 runs 13 residues. Written as DNA, the CDR3 is TGTGCCAGCAGTGAAGTAGGTCAAAGTGAGCAGTTCTTC. This sequence encodes CASSEVGQSEQFF. Full variable domain (missing parts from reference TRBV2 and TRBJ2-1): EPEVTQTPSHQVTQMGQEVILRCVPISNHLYFYWYRQILGQKVEFLVSFYNNEISEKSEIFDDQFSVERPDGSNFTLKIRSTKLEDSAMYFCASSEVGQSEQFFGPGTRLTVL.

This clonotype was detected a few times. The chain links TRBV14 to TRBJ2-5; D unresolved. Germline loops: CDR1 SGHDN, CDR2 FVKESK. Trimming pared 1 base from V and 5 bases from J, leaving 5 bases between. The CDR3 runs to 12 residues. CDR3 DNA: TGTGCCAGCAGCCAAGTCTGGGAGACCCAGTACTTC. Translated: CASSQVWETQYF.

The chain links TRBV28 to TRBJ2-4; 7 nucleotides line up with TRBD1. The length of the CDR3 is 13 residues. With V trimmed by 7 bases and J by 5 bases, 5 bases remained unmatched. Germline CDR1 MDHEN, CDR2 SYDVKM. The CDR3 nucleotides are TGTGCCAGCACTCGGGACAGCCAAAACATTCAGTACTTC. Translating it yields CASTRDSQNIQYF.

The rearrangement uses TRBV6-6 and TRBJ2-3; D is ambiguous. V was clipped by 2 bases and J by 3 bases, with 6 bases between them. CDR1 and CDR2 from the germline V gene are MNHNY and SVGAGI (reference sequence). There are 13 residues in the CDR3. CDR3 sequence reads: CASSYGDTDTQYF. DNA of the CDR3: TGTGCCAGCAGTTACGGGGATACAGATACGCAGTATTTT.

The V call is TRBV4-2, the J call TRBJ2-4; perhaps TRBD2 as D (5 bases). The CDR3 runs 14 residues. V lost 0 bases and J 9 bases, leaving 12 bases between the germline ends. The V gene's germline CDR1 is LGHNA and CDR2 YNFKEQ. CDR3 nucleotide sequence: TGTGCCAGCAGCCAAGAAGCGAAGCGGTCCATTCAGTACTTC. Its translation: CASSQEAKRSIQYF.

This clonotype was detected a few times. The chain joins TRBV6-2 or TRBV6-3 to TRBJ2-5; 7 bases map to TRBD2. The CDR3 has 16 amino acids. With 6 bases clipped from V and 4 bases from J, the junction kept 14 bases outside the gene matches. The germline CDR1 and CDR2 sequences are MNHEY and SVGEGT. CDR3 sequence reads: CASSHFLETSRETQYF. CDR3 DNA: TGTGCCAGCAGCCACTTTCTAGAGACTAGCCGAGAGACCCAGTACTTC.

This clonotype was seen only a few times. The chain recombines TRBV20-1 with TRBJ1-6; D uncertain. The V end lost 4 bases, the J end lost 9 bases, and 10 bases lay between the germline ends. The CDR3 runs 12 residues. The germline CDR1 and CDR2 sequences are DFQATT and SNEGSKA (reference sequence). CDR3 nucleotide sequence: TGCAGTGCTACCCTGGTTGGTTCACCCCTCCACTTT. It is translated as CSATLVGSPLHF.

This clonotype occurred a few times. The rearrangement uses TRBV24-1 and TRBJ2-3, with 8 bases identical to TRBD1. The CDR3 extends over 14 amino acids. Germline V gene sequence: CDR1 KGHDR, CDR2 SFDVKD. V shed 4 bases, J shed 6 bases, and the junction held 5 bases outside the gene matches. CDR3: CATSDPDRVDTQYF. CDR3 coding DNA: TGTGCCACCAGTGACCCGGACAGGGTGGATACGCAGTATTTT.

The rearrangement uses TRBV18 and TRBJ1-1; D not certain. Germline values: CDR1 KGHSH, CDR2 LQKENI. Trimming shortened V by 0 bases and J by 0 bases, and 8 bases separated the two germline ends. The CDR3 is 15 amino acids. In DNA form, the CDR3 reads TGTGCCAGCTCACCACCAGGGCCTATGAACACTGAAGCTTTCTTT. It yields the protein CASSPPGPMNTEAFF.

The chain has TRBV7-6 and TRBJ2-5; D is possibly TRBD2 (5 bases). This CDR3 is 17 amino acids long. V was clipped by 3 bases and J by 3 bases, with 20 bases between them. Germline lookup yields CDR1 SGHVS and CDR2 FNYEAQ. The CDR3 reads CASSLGLLRLREETQYF. The CDR3 DNA is TGTGCCAGCAGCTTGGGGTTATTGAGACTAAGGGAAGAGACCCAGTACTTC.

This clonotype was detected a few times. The V gene is TRBV6-1, the J gene TRBJ2-3, with 7 nucleotides matching TRBD1. Trimming took 7 bases from V and 4 from J; bases not matched to a gene: 11. This CDR3 is built from 15 residues. Germline CDR1 is MNHNS and CDR2 is SASEGT. For the CDR3, the DNA is TGTGCCAGCACCCTTACCGGGACAGCCGCAGATACGCAGTATTTT. The encoded protein is CASTLTGTAADTQYF.

V usage is TRBV7-6 and J usage is TRBJ1-5; the D is unclear. V was clipped by 1 base and J by 7 bases, with 5 bases between them. The germline V gene encodes CDR1 SGHVS and CDR2 FNYEAQ. The CDR3 covers 12 residues. Here the CDR3 reads CASSLDGQPQHF. DNA for the CDR3: TGTGCCAGCAGCTTAGATGGGCAGCCCCAGCATTTT.

The chain links TRBV10-2 to TRBJ2-3, with D possibly TRBD2 on 5 matching bases. Trimming took off 7 bases at V and 0 bases at J, with 8 bases between the two ends. This CDR3 has 13 amino acids. Per the germline V gene, CDR1 is WSHSY and CDR2 is SAAADI. CDR3 DNA: TGCGCCAGCACCCAGCGGAGCACAGATACGCAGTATTTT. This gives the protein CASTQRSTDTQYF.

The J gene is TRBJ2-3, the V gene TRBV6-1; no clear D gene. V lost 5 bases to trimming and J lost 6 bases, with 6 bases between them. Germline loops: CDR1 MNHNS, CDR2 SASEGT. The CDR3 is 11 residues long. The CDR3 nucleotides read TGTGCCAGCAGTACGGCGGATACGCAGTATTTT. Encoded protein: CASSTADTQYF.

This sequence joins TRBV2 and TRBJ2-3; D is uncertain. Trimming took 1 base from V and 0 from J, leaving 5 bases between them. The CDR3 is 14 amino acids. Per germline, CDR1 SNHLY and CDR2 FYNNEI. The chain's CDR3 is CASSEGLSTDTQYF. CDR3 DNA: TGTGCCAGCAGTGAAGGCCTTAGCACAGATACGCAGTATTTT.

The chain recombines TRBV6-1 with TRBJ1-2, with D maybe TRBD1 (5 bases). Germline values: CDR1 MNHNS, CDR2 SASEGT. Deletions cut 5 bases from V and 8 bases from J, with 18 bases between. The length of the CDR3 is 14 residues. The CDR3 bases are TGTGCCAGCAGTCCCCCGGGGGGGGGTAACGGCTACACCTTC. Its translation: CASSPPGGGNGYTF.

The CDR3 coding sequence is TGCGCCAGCAGCCCCAGGGTGAGGGTCACAGATACGCAGTATTTT. It specifies CASSPRVRVTDTQYF. The chain joins TRBV4-1 to TRBJ2-3; D is possibly TRBD1 or TRBD2 (5 bases each). The CDR3 totals 15 residues. Germline assignment: CDR1 MGHRA and CDR2 YSYEKL. With 4 bases removed from V and 2 bases from J, the gap between germline ends came to 13 bases.

J is TRBJ1-6 and V is TRBV2; 8 nucleotides agree with TRBD1. Losses at the gene ends were 9 bases for V and 3 bases for J; bases not matched to a gene: 4. Germline assignment: CDR1 SNHLY and CDR2 FYNNEI. This CDR3 is built from 14 residues. CDR3 in DNA: TGTGCCAGGTCGACAGGGGACTATAATTCACCCCTCCACTTT. This gives the protein CARSTGDYNSPLHF.

The rearrangement links TRBV29-1 to TRBJ2-7, with D possibly TRBD1 on 6 matching bases. This CDR3 is 13 amino acids long. Looked up from germline, CDR1 is SQVTM and CDR2 is ANQGSEA. The V and J ends lost 4 bases and 1 base respectively, with 11 bases between them. The CDR3 region is CSVAPTGSYEQYF. The CDR3, as DNA: TGCAGCGTTGCACCAACAGGGTCCTACGAGCAGTACTTC.

This chain connects TRBV10-3 to TRBJ1-6, with a weak D call TRBD1 (6 bases). V was shortened by 5 bases and J by 8 bases, with 13 bases between the two germline ends. This CDR3 is built from 14 residues. CDR1 and CDR2 (germline): ENHRY, SYGVKD. In DNA, the CDR3 is TGTGCCATCAGTAGGACAGAGCGTTATTCACCCCTCCACTTT. The encoded protein is CAISRTERYSPLHF.

The CDR3 spells CASSQGQGSYEQYF. CDR3 in DNA: TGTGCCAGCAGCCAGGGACAGGGCTCCTACGAGCAGTACTTC. This chain connects TRBV6-1 to TRBJ2-7; 9 nucleotides agree with TRBD1. Trimming took 6 bases from V and 0 from J; bases not matched to a gene: 3. The germline gives CDR1 MNHNS, CDR2 SASEGT. The CDR3 runs 14 residues.